The 6 T cell receptor beta chains listed next were all sequenced from one sample in a study of metastatic and nonmetastatic thyroid tumors. MiXCR was used by TCRdb to re-call the PCR reads. Counted here are approximately 31,000 clones, less than 30% occurring once; the ten biggest clones make up approximately 30%. Thyroid surgery was performed in patients who had received no treatment beforehand. Sequenced sample: blood. These receptors were collected from a female donor with papillary thyroid cancer or a benign thyroid nodule (not recorded which). Some clones in this sample may be carry-over from other donors' samples.

This clone was counted ten times or more. The V and J genes are TRBV5-1 and TRBJ2-7, with D maybe TRBD2 (6 bases). This CDR3 has 14 amino acids. The germline CDR1 and CDR2 sequences are SGHRS and YFSETQ. V lost 0 bases, J lost 6 bases, and 13 bases lay in between. The CDR3 DNA sequence: TGCGCCAGCAGCTTGGAACTAGCAGGGAGCGAGCAGTACTTC. Protein sequence: CASSLELAGSEQYF.

A few counts support this clone. This chain connects TRBV5-1 to TRBJ2-3, with 9 bases matching TRBD1. V shed 5 bases, J shed 4 bases, and the junction held 8 bases outside the gene matches. This CDR3 has 15 residues. Per germline, CDR1 SGHRS and CDR2 YFSETQ. CDR3 coding DNA: TGCGCCAGCAGTCCACAGGGGGCCGGAGCAGATACGCAGTATTTT. This sequence encodes CASSPQGAGADTQYF.

In DNA, the CDR3 is TGTGCCAGCGGGGGTTTTGGGGGGTCCGAATACAATGAGCAGTTCTTC. Residues: CASGGFGGSEYNEQFF. The gene calls are TRBV6-6 and TRBJ2-1; possible D gene TRBD2, 6 bases. Deletions cut 8 bases from V and 4 bases from J, with 21 bases between. Germline V gene data show CDR1 as MNHNY and CDR2 as SVGAGI (reference sequence). The CDR3 has 16 residues.

This clone was observed at least ten times. The chain has TRBV20-1 and TRBJ1-3; D gene uncertain. V was cut by 0 bases and J by 1 base, with 7 bases left in between. Germline lookup yields CDR1 DFQATT and CDR2 SNEGSKA (reference sequence). The CDR3 spans 14 residues. The CDR3 DNA is TGCAGTGCTAGAGAGGTGGCATCTGGAAACACCATATATTTT. Protein sequence: CSAREVASGNTIYF.

DNA of the CDR3: TGTGCCAGCAGACTGAGCGGACAGGGTAACAACTATGGCTACACCTTC. Translated, it gives CASRLSGQGNNYGYTF. This rearrangement joins TRBV12-3 or TRBV12-4 to TRBJ1-2; 8 bases agree with TRBD1. This CDR3 has 16 residues. V was pared by 6 bases and J by 2 bases, with 11 bases of the junction left unmatched.

This clone was counted ten times or more. This chain uses TRBV11-1 with TRBJ2-7; TRBD1 matches at 10 bases. V shed 4 bases, J shed 2 bases, and the junction held 2 bases outside the gene matches. This CDR3 spans 14 amino acids. Per germline, CDR1 SGHAT and CDR2 FQDESV (reference sequence). The CDR3 protein is CASSSTGGPYEQYF. In DNA form, the CDR3 reads TGTGCCAGCAGCTCGACAGGGGGCCCCTACGAGCAGTACTTC.